Listed below are T cell receptor beta chains from one sample, sequenced in a study of cytomegalovirus exposure and HLA in healthy donors. Clones were sequenced by immunoSEQ multiplex PCR, and TCRdb holds only the in-frame ones, with some missing. The table lists approximately 150,000 clones, around three quarters of them singletons. The sample was PBMCs. Every receptor here comes from a woman aged 40-49 years in good health and CMV-seropositive. Each CDR3 is given with its conserved first and last residue. Clone sizes are given selectively: once, few, many, or a class where the clone is expanded.

v_gene	abundance	j_gene	CDR3aa
TRBV6-5	NA	TRBJ1-1	CASRAGGEAFF
TRBV2	NA	TRBJ2-5	CASWTAQETQYF
TRBV4-1	NA	TRBJ2-3	CASSRVPHPADTQYF
TRBV11-2	NA	TRBJ2-1	CASSLGQGARNEQFF
TRBV20-1	many	TRBJ2-7	CSGTDSYEQYF
TRBV7-2	NA	TRBJ2-7	CASSLVGSGGPFEQYF
TRBV7-9	NA	TRBJ1-2	CASSAYRVGYTF
TRBV27	NA	TRBJ2-7	CASRDSGNEQYF
TRBV27	NA	TRBJ2-1	CASSSRRKGGLYNEQFF
TRBV9	few	TRBJ2-7	CASSASAGASGSPEQYF
TRBV7-8	NA	TRBJ2-1	CASSWGGDRNEQFF
TRBV2	NA	TRBJ2-6	CASSEARTPGANVLTF
TRBV5-8	NA	TRBJ1-2	CASSKKDYYGYTF
TRBV6-4	NA	TRBJ2-1	CASSEWEGPYNEQFF
TRBV29-1	few	TRBJ2-7	CSVEGRGQGQQYF
TRBV11-2	NA	TRBJ2-4	CASSSPGRGGIQYF
TRBV5-1	once	TRBJ2-1	CASSVWAGDTDEQFF
TRBV25-1	few	TRBJ2-5	CASSPRGRGQETQYF
TRBV5-1	NA	TRBJ1-4	CASSFGGTDEKLFF
TRBV11-2	NA	TRBJ2-3	CASSLWTLKADTQYF
TRBV27	NA	TRBJ1-4	CASSLTRGEKLFF
TRBV29-1	NA	TRBJ2-7	CSVGGASPYEQYF
TRBV19	NA	TRBJ2-1	CASSSPGGGRAGEQFF
TRBV2	NA	TRBJ1-1	CASRRGNTEAFF
TRBV6-5	NA	TRBJ2-7	CASSYAAGGGVYEQYF
TRBV11-2	once	TRBJ2-7	CASSFGTSGRGPFYEQYF
TRBV28	NA	TRBJ2-5	CASSQTGYQETQYF
TRBV2	NA	TRBJ1-5	CASSEGQGAQPQHF
TRBV7-8	NA	TRBJ1-1	CASSLVWGGTEAFF
TRBV19	few	TRBJ2-7	CASSIGASGLYEQYF
TRBV4-2	NA	TRBJ2-1	CASSQEWTSGHNEQFF
TRBV27	NA	TRBJ2-7	CASSPQGGGLIEQYF
TRBV5-1	NA	TRBJ1-6	CASSFGGADNSPLHF
TRBV6-5	NA	TRBJ1-1	CASSYSRGPNTEAFF
TRBV19	many	TRBJ2-1	CASSRQGLYNEQFF
TRBV7-2	once	TRBJ2-7	CASSTFWGQLTYEQYF
TRBV29-1	NA	TRBJ2-3	CSGYRGNTDTQYF